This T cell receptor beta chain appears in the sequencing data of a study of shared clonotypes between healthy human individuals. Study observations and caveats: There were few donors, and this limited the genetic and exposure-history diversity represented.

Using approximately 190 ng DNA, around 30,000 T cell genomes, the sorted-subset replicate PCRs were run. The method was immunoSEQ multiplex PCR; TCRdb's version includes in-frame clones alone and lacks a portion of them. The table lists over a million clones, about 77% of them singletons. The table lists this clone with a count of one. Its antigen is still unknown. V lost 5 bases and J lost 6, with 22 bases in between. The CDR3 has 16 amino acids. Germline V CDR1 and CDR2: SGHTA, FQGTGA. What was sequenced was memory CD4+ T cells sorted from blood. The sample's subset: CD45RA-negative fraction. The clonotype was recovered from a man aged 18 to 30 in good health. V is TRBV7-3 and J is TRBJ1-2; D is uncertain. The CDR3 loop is CASSPTPGSLWDGYTF. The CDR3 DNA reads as TGTGCCAGCAGCCCAACCCCGGGATCTTTGTGGGATGGCTACACCTTC.